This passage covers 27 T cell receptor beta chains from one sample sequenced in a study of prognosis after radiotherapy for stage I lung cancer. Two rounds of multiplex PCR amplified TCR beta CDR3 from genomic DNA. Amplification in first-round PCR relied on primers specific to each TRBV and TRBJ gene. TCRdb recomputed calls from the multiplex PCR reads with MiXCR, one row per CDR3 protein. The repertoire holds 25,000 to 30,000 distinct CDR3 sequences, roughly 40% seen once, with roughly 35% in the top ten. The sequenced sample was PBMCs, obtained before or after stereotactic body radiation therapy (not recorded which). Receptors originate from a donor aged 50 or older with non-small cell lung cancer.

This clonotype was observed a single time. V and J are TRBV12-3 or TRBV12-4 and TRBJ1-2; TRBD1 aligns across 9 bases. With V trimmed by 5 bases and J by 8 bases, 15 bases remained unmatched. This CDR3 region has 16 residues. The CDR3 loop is CASSPQGALAEAGYTF. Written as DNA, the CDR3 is TGTGCCAGCAGTCCACAGGGGGCTCTAGCGGAGGCCGGCTACACCTTC.

This CDR3 is CASKPSGSHEQFF. The CDR3, as DNA: TGCGCCAGCAAGCCTAGCGGGAGCCATGAGCAGTTCTTC. The rearrangement links TRBV5-1 to TRBJ2-1, with 10 bases that match TRBD2. The CDR3 runs to 13 residues. Germline trimming cut 6 bases from V and 8 bases from J; bases unmatched to any gene: 5. The germline V gene has CDR1 SGHRS and CDR2 YFSETQ.

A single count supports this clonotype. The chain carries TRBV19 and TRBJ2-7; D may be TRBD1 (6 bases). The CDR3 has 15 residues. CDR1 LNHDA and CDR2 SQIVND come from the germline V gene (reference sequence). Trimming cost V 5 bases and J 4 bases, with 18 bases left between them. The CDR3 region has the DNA TGTGCCAGTAGTGCCCTGGACAGTGTATTTTACGAGCAGTACTTC. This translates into CASSALDSVFYEQYF.

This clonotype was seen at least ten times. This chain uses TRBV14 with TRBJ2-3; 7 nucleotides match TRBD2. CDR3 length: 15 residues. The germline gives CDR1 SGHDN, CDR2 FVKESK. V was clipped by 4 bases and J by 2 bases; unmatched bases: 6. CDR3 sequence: CASSRASGNTDTQYF. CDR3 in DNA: TGTGCCAGCAGCCGAGCTAGCGGAAACACAGATACGCAGTATTTT.

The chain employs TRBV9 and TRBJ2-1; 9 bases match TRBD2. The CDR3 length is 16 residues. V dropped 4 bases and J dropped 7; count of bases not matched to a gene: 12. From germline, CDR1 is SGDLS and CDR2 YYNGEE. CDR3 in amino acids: CASSSRTSATANEQFF. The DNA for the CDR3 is TGTGCCAGCAGCTCCCGGACTAGCGCGACGGCGAATGAGCAGTTCTTC.

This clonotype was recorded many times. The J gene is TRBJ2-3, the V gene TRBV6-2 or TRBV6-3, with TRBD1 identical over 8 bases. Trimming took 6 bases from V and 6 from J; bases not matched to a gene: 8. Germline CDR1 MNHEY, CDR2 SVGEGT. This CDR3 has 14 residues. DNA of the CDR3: TGTGCCAGCAGGGACAGGGCGTCGGGGGATACGCAGTATTTT. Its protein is CASRDRASGDTQYF.

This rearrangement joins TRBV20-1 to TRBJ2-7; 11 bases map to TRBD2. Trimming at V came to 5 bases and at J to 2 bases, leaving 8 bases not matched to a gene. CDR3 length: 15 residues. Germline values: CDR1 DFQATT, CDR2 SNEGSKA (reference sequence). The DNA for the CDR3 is TGCAGTGCTGGGCCCACTAGCGGGAGTGCCTACGAGCAGTACTTC. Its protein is CSAGPTSGSAYEQYF.

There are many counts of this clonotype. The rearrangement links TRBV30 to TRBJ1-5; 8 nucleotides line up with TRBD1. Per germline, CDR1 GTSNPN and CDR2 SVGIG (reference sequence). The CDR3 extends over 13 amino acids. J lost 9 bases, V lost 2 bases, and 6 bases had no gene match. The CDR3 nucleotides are TGTGCCTGGAGTCGGACAGGGAGAGGGCCCCAGCATTTT. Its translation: CAWSRTGRGPQHF.

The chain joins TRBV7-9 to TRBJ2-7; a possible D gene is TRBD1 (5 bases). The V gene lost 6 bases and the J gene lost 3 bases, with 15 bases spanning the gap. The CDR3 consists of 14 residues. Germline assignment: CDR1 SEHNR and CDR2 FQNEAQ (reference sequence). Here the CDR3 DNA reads TGTGCCAGCAGTGTCTTAGGGGTTCGCTACGAGCAGTACTTC. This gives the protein CASSVLGVRYEQYF.

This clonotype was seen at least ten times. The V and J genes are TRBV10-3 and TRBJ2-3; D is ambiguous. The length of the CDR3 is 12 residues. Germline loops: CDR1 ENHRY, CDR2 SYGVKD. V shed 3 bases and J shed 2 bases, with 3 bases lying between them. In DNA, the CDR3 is TGTGCCATCAGTGACCCCACAGATACGCAGTATTTT. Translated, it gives CAISDPTDTQYF.

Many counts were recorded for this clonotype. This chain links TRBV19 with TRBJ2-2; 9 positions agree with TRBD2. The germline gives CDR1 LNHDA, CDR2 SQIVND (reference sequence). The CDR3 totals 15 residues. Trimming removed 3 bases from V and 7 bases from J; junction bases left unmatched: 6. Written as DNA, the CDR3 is TGTGCCAGTAGTATTGCGGGAGGGCCGAGCGGGGAGCTGTTTTTT. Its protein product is CASSIAGGPSGELFF.

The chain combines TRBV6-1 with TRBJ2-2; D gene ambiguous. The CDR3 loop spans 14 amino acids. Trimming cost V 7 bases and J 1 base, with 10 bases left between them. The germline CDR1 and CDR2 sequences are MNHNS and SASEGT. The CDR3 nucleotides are TGTGCCAGCAAAAAGACCGGGAACACCGGGGAGCTGTTTTTT. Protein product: CASKKTGNTGELFF.

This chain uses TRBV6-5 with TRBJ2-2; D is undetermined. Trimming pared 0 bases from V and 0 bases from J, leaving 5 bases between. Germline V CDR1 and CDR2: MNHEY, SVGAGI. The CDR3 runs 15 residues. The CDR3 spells CASSYSTSNTGELFF. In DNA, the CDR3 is TGTGCCAGCAGTTACTCGACTTCGAACACCGGGGAGCTGTTTTTT.

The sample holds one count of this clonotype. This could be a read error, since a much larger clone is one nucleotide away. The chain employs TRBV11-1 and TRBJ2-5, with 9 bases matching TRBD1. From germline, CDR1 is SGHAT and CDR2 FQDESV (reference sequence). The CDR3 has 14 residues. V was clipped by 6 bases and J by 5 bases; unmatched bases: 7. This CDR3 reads CASRVRTGDETQYF. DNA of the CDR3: TGTGCCAGCAGAGTAAGGACAGGGGACGAGACCCAGTACTTC. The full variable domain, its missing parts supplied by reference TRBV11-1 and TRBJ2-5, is EAEVAQSPRYKITEKSQAVAFWCDPISGHATLYWYRQILGQGPELLVQFQDESVVDDSQLPKDRFSAERLKGVDSTLKIQPAELGDSAMYLCASRVRTGDETQYFGPGTRLLVL.

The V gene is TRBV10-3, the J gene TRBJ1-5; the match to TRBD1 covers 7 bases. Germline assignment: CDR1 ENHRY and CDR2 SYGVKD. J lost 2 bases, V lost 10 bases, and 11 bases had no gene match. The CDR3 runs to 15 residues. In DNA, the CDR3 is TGTGCCACCGAACAGGGGTTCGGGGGCAATCAGCCCCAGCATTTT. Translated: CATEQGFGGNQPQHF.

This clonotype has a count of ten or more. CDR3 region: CASRDGTEGYEQYF. As DNA, the CDR3 is TGTGCCAGCAGGGACGGTACAGAGGGCTACGAGCAGTACTTC. This chain joins TRBV2 and TRBJ2-7; possibly TRBD2 for D (5 bases). The CDR3 is 14 amino acids. Germline CDR1 and CDR2: SNHLY and FYNNEI. V lost 6 bases, J lost 3 bases, and 15 bases lay in between.

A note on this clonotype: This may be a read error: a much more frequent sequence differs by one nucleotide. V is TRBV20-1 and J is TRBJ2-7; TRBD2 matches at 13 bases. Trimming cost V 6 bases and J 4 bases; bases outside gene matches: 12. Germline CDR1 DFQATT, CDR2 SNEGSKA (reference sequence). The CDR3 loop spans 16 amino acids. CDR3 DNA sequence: TGCAGTGCCACCTCACTAGCGGGGGGGCCTGGGTACGAGCAGTACTTC. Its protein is CSATSLAGGPGYEQYF.

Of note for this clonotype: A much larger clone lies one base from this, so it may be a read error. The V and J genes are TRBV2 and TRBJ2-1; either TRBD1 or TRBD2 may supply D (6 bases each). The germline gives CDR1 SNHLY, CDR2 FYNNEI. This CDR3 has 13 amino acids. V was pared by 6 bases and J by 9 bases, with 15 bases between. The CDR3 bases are TGTGCCAGCAGGGGGGGCAACTCCGCTGAGCAGTTCTTC. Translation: CASRGGNSAEQFF.

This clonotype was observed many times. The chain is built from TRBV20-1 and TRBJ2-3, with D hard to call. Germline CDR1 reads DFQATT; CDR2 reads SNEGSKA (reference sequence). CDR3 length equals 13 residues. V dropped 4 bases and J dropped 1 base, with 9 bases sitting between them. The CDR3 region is CSATEEGTDTQYF. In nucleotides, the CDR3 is TGCAGTGCTACAGAAGAAGGCACAGATACGCAGTATTTT.

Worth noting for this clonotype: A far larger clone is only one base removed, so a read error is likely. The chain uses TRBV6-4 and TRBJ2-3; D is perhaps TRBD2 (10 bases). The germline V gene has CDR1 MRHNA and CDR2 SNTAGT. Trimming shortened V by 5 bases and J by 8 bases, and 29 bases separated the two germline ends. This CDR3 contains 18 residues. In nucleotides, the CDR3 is TGTGCCAGCAGTTCACAGGGGGCTCTAGCGGGGGCAGGAGGTACGCAGTATTTT. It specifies CASSSQGALAGAGGTQYF.

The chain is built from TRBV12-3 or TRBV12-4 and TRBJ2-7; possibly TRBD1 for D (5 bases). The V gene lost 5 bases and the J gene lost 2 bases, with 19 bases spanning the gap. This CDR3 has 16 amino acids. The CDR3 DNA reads TGTGCCAGCAGTCTGAACATGGGGCTTCAACCCTACGAGCAGTACTTC. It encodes CASSLNMGLQPYEQYF.

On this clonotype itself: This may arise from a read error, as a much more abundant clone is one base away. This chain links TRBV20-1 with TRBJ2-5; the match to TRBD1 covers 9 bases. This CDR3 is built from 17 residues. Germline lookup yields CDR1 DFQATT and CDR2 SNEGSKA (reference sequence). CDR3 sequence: CSAGGGTGFSAKDTQYF. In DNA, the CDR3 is TGCAGTGCTGGGGGCGGGACAGGGTTTTCGGCGAAAGATACCCAGTACTTC.

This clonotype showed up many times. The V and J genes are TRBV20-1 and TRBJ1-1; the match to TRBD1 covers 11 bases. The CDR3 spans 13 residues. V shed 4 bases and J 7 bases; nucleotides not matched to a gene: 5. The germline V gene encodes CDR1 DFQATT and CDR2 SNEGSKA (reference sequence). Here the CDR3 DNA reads TGCAGTGCTACTAGGGGACAGGGGGGTGAAGCTTTCTTT. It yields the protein CSATRGQGGEAFF.

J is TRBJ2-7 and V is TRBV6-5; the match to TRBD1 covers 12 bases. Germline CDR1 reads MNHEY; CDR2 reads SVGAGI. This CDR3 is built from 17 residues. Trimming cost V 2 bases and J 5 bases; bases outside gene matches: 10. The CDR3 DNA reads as TGTGCCAGCAGTTACGCAGGGGGACAGGGGGCGCATCACGAGCAGTACTTC. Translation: CASSYAGGQGAHHEQYF.

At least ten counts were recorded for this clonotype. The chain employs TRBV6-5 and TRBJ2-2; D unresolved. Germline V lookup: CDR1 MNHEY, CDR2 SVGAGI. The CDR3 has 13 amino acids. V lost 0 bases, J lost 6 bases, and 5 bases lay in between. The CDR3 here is CASSYSLSGELFF. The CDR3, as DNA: TGTGCCAGCAGTTACTCGTTATCCGGGGAGCTGTTTTTT.

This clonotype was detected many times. The CDR3 here is CASRDDFYGYTF. CDR3 coding DNA: TGTGCCAGTAGAGACGATTTCTATGGCTACACCTTC. The rearrangement joins TRBV19 to TRBJ1-2; no reliable D call. The V and J ends lost 6 bases and 4 bases respectively, with 9 bases between them. The CDR3 sequence is 12 residues long. Germline CDR1 reads LNHDA; CDR2 reads SQIVND (reference sequence).

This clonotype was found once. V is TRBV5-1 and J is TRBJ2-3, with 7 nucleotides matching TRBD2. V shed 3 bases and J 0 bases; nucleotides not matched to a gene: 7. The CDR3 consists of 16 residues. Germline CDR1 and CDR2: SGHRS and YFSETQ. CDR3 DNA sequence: TGCGCCAGCAGCTCGGGGCCTAGCGGTAGCACAGATACGCAGTATTTT. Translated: CASSSGPSGSTDTQYF.